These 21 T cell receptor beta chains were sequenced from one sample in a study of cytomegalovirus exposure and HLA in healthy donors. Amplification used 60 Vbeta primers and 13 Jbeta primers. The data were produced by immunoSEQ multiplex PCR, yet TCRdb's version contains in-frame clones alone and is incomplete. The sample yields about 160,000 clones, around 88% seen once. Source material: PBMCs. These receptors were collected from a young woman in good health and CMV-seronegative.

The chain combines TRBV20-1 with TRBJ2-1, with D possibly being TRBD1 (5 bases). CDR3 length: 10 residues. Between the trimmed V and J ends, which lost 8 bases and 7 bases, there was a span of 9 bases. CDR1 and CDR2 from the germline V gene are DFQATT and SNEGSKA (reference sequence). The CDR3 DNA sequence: TGCAGTCTTAGGGGAAATGAGCAGTTCTTC. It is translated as CSLRGNEQFF.

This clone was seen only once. CDR3 amino acids: CASSLTSGDEQYF. In DNA form, the CDR3 reads TGTGCCAGCAGCCTGACAAGCGGAGACGAGCAGTACTTC. The gene calls are TRBV5-4 and TRBJ2-7; a weak D match, TRBD2 (5 bases). The V and J ends lost 4 bases and 5 bases respectively, with 13 bases between them. The CDR3 consists of 13 residues. CDR1 SGHNT and CDR2 YYREEE come from the germline V gene (reference sequence). Supplemented by reference TRBV5-4 and TRBJ2-7, the full variable domain reads ETGVTQSPTHLIKTRGQQVTLRCSSQSGHNTVSWYQQALGQGPQFIFQYYREEENGRGNFPPRFSGLQFPNYSSELNVNALELDDSALYLCASSLTSGDEQYFGPGTRLTVT.

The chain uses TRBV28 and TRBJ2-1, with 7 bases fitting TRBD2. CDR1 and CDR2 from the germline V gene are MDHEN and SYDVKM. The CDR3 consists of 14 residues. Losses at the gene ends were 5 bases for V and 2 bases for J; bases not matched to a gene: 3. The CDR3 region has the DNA TGTGCCAGCAGTCTACGGGGGGCCTACAATGAGCAGTTCTTC. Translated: CASSLRGAYNEQFF. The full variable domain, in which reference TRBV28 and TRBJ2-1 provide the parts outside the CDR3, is DVKVTQSSRYLVKRTGEKVFLECVQDMDHENMFWYRQDPGLGLRLIYFSYDVKMKEKGDIPEGYSVSREKKERFSLILESASTNQTSMYLCASSLRGAYNEQFFGPGTRLTVL.

CDR3 coding DNA: TGTGCCAGCAGCTTCATTAACGGGGGAAGCGAGCAGTACTTC. Its translation: CASSFINGGSEQYF. V usage is TRBV5-4 and J usage is TRBJ2-7; maybe TRBD2 (6 bases). This CDR3 contains 14 residues. With 2 bases removed from V and 6 bases from J, the gap between germline ends came to 15 bases. CDR1 SGHNT and CDR2 YYREEE come from the germline V gene (reference sequence).

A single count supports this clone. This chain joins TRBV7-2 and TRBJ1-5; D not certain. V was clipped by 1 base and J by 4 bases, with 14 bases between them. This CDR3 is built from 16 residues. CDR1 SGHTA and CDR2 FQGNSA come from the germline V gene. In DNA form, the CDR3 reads TGTGCCAGCAGCTTAGATCAGAATTCCGGGAATCAGCCCCAGCATTTT. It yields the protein CASSLDQNSGNQPQHF. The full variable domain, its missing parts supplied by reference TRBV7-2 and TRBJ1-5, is GAGVSQSPSNKVTEKGKDVELRCDPISGHTALYWYRQSLGQGLEFLIYFQGNSAPDKSGLPSDRFSAERTGGSVSTLTIQRTQQEDSAVYLCASSLDQNSGNQPQHFGDGTRLSIL.

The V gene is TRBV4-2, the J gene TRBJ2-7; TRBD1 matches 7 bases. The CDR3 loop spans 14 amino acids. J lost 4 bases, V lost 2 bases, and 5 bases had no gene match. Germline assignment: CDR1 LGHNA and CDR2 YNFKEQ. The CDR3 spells CASSQYRDSYEQYF. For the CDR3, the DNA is TGTGCCAGCAGCCAATATCGGGACAGTTACGAGCAGTACTTC.

The CDR3 sequence: CASSLNREKGDTQYF. The CDR3 DNA is TGTGCCAGCAGTTTAAATCGGGAGAAGGGAGATACGCAGTATTTT. The genes are TRBV27 and TRBJ2-3, with D maybe TRBD2 (6 bases). Trimming took 2 bases from V and 5 from J, leaving 14 bases between them. From germline, CDR1 is MNHEY and CDR2 SMNVEV (reference sequence). CDR3 length equals 15 residues.

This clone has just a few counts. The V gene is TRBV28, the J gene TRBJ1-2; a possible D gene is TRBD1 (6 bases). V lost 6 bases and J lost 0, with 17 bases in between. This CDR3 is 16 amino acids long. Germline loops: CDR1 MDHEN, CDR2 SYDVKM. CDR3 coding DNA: TGTGCCAGCAGCGATCCTGGGGCAGGGGCTAACTATGGCTACACCTTC. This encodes CASSDPGAGANYGYTF.

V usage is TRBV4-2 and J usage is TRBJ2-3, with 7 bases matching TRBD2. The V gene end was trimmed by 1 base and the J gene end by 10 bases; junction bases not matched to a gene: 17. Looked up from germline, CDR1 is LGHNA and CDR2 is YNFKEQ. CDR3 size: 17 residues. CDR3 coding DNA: TGTGCCAGCAGCCAAGCAGTTGGTGCGGGAGAATGGGTAGCGCAGTATTTT. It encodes CASSQAVGAGEWVAQYF.

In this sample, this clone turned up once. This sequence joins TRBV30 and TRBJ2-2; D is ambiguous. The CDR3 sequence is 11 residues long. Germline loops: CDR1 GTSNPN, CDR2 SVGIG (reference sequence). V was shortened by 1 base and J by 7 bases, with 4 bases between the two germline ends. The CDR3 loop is CAWSGSGELFF. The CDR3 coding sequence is TGTGCCTGGAGTGGGAGCGGGGAGCTGTTTTTT.

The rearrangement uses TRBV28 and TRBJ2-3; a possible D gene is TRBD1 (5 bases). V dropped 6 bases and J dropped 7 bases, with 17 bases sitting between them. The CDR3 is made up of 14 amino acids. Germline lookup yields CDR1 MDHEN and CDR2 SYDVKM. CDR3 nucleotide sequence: TGTGCCAGCAGGGATCGACAGAACCACAATACGCAGTATTTT. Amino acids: CASRDRQNHNTQYF.

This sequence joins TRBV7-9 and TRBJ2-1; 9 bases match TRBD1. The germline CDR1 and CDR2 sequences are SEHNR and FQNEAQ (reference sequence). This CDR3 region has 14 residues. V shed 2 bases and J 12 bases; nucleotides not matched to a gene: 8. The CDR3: CASSLISKTGGQFF. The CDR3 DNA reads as TGTGCCAGCAGCTTAATTTCCAAGACAGGGGGGCAGTTCTTC.

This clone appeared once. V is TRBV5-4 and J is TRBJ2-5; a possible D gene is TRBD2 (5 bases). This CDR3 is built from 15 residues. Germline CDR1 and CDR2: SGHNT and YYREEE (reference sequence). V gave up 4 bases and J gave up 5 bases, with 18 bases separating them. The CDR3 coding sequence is TGTGCCAGCAGCCCTCGGGATTCTGGGGTGGAGACCCAGTACTTC. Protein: CASSPRDSGVETQYF. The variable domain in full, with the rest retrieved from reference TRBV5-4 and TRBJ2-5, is ETGVTQSPTHLIKTRGQQVTLRCSSQSGHNTVSWYQQALGQGPQFIFQYYREEENGRGNFPPRFSGLQFPNYSSELNVNALELDDSALYLCASSPRDSGVETQYFGPGTRLLVL.

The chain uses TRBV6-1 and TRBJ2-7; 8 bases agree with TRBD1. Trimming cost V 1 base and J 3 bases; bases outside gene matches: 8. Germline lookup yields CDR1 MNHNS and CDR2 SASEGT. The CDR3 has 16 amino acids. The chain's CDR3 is CASSEGAGGAGYEQYF. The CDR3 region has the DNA TGTGCCAGCAGTGAAGGGGCAGGGGGCGCCGGCTACGAGCAGTACTTC.

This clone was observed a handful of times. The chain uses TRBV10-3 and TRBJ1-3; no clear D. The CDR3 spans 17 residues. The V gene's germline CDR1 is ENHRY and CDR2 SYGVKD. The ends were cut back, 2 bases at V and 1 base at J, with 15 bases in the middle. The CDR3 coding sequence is TGTGCCATCAGTGAGGGGAGAAGGACCTGGTCTGGAAACACCATATATTTT. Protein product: CAISEGRRTWSGNTIYF.

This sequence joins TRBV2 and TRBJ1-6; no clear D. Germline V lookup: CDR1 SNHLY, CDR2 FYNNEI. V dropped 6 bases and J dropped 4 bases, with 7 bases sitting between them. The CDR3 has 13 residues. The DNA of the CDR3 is TGTGCCAGCAGCGAGGTTTATAATTCACCCCTCCACTTT. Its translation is CASSEVYNSPLHF.

CDR3 protein: CASTLDYGYTF. The CDR3 nucleotides are TGTGCCAGCACCCTCGACTATGGCTACACCTTC. The V call is TRBV7-9, the J call TRBJ1-2; D uncertain. Germline values: CDR1 SEHNR, CDR2 FQNEAQ (reference sequence). This CDR3 contains 11 residues. Deletions cut 7 bases from V and 3 bases from J, with 6 bases between.

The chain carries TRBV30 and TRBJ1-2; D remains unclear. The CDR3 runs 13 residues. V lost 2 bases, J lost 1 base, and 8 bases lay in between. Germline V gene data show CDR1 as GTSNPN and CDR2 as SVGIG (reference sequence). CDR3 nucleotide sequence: TGTGCCTGGAGTCAGGAAGATAACTATGGCTACACCTTC. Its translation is CAWSQEDNYGYTF. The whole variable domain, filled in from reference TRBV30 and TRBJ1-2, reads SQTIHQWPATLVQPVGSPLSLECTVEGTSNPNLYWYRQAAGRGLQLLFYSVGIGQISSEVPQNLSASRPQDRQFILSSKKLLLSDSGFYLCAWSQEDNYGYTFGSGTRLTVV.

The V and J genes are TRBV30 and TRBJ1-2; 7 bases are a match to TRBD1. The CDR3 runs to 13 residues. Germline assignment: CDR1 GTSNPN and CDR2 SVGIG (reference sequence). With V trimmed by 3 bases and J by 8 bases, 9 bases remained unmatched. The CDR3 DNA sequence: TGTGCCTGGAGATGGGCAGGGGGGCGGGGCTACACCTTC. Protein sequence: CAWRWAGGRGYTF.

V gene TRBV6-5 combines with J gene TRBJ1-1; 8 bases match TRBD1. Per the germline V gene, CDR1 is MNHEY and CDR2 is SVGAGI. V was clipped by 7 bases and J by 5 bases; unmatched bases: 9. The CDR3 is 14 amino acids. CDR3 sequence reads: CASTDTGGRTEAFF. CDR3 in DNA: TGTGCCAGCACCGATACAGGGGGGAGAACTGAAGCTTTCTTT.

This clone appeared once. CDR3 nucleotides: TGTGCCAGTAGTATGATAAAGAGCTCCTACAATGAGCAGTTCTTC. Translating it yields CASSMIKSSYNEQFF. J is TRBJ2-1 and V is TRBV19; D not certain. The V gene lost 3 bases and the J gene lost 0 bases, with 9 bases spanning the gap. The CDR3 spans 15 residues. CDR1 and CDR2 from the germline V gene are LNHDA and SQIVND (reference sequence).